The rows below give T cell receptor beta chains drawn from one sample of a study of human T cells and chemical hapten exposure. TCRdb redid the calling of the RACE reads with MiXCR, one entry per CDR3 protein. This sample has some 340,000 distinct CDR3 sequences; around 7% occur once, and the top ten carry approximately 8.9%. The sample in question was whole blood, obtained in connection with sensitization to the hapten diphenylcyclopropenone (DPC). The source of these receptors is a woman under 30 with alopecia areata. Some clones in this sample may be carry-over from other donors' samples. The CDR3 runs from the conserved cysteine through the conserved F or W. The D gene is left open where the match is weak. The size of a clone is reported for some rows only, either as once, few or many, or as a class for expanded clones.

v_gene	d_gene	j_gene	abundance	CDR3nt	CDR3aa
TRBV2	TRBD1	TRBJ1-1	many	TGTGCCAGCAGGGGGGACAGAGGGCACACTGAAGCTTTCTTT	CASRGDRGHTEAFF
TRBV7-2	.	TRBJ2-5	many	TGTGCCAGCAGCTTTATAAGCGCCGCCGAGACCCAGTACTTC	CASSFISAAETQYF
TRBV20-1	TRBD1	TRBJ1-1	few	TGCAGTGCTAATCCACAGGGGCTGGTTACTTTCTTT	CSANPQGLVTFF
TRBV20-1	.	TRBJ1-1	many	TGCAGTGCTAGAGCTCCGACAGGACCTGGCACTGAAGCTTTCTTT	CSARAPTGPGTEAFF
TRBV6-5	.	TRBJ1-4	few	TGTGCCAGCGCGAAGGCAGGGGCGGTAACTAATGAAAAACTGTTTTTT	CASAKAGAVTNEKLFF
TRBV7-2	.	TRBJ1-2	.	TGTGCCAGCAGCTTAGGTGGGGGGCGAGGCTACACCTTC	CASSLGGGRGYTF
TRBV10-3	.	TRBJ1-1	.	TGTGCCATCAGTGGAGATGGGGGGTTAAACACTGAAGCTTTCTTT	CAISGDGGLNTEAFF
TRBV13	.	TRBJ1-6	.	TGTGCCAGCAGCTTTTTCGGGGTGCAGTCACCCCTCCACTTT	CASSFFGVQSPLHF
TRBV7-9	.	TRBJ2-1	many	TGTGCCAGCAGTTCTTACTCCGACTCCTACAATGAGCAGTTCTTC	CASSSYSDSYNEQFF
TRBV6-1	TRBD1	TRBJ1-5	many	TGTGCCAGCAGTGAAGAGGGTCGGGGGACAGCAGTTCATCAGCCCCAGCATTTT	CASSEEGRGTAVHQPQHF
TRBV6-2/TRBV6-3	TRBD2	TRBJ2-3	many	TGTGCCAGCAGTTACTGGACTAGAGCTACTGATACGCAGTATTTT	CASSYWTRATDTQYF
TRBV6-5	.	TRBJ1-1	many	TGTGCCAGCTTCCGAGGGGACACTGAAGCTTTCTTT	CASFRGDTEAFF
TRBV29-1	.	TRBJ1-6	.	TGCAGCGTTAGGGCCACTTATAATTCACCCCTCCACTTT	CSVRATYNSPLHF
TRBV6-1	.	TRBJ1-6	many	TGTGCCAGCAGGCAGGGGCGGGGGGCGAGCTCCTATAATTCACCCCTCCACTTT	CASRQGRGASSYNSPLHF
TRBV15	TRBD2	TRBJ2-3	.	TGTGCCACCAGCAAGCGGGGGGGCACAGATACGCAGTATTTT	CATSKRGGTDTQYF
TRBV12-3/TRBV12-4	.	TRBJ2-3	few	TGTGCCAGCACCCCCGACAGATACACAGATACGCAGTATTTT	CASTPDRYTDTQYF
TRBV7-2	TRBD1	TRBJ2-1	few	TGTGCCAGCAGCTTTACAGGGGATGAGCAGTTCTTC	CASSFTGDEQFF
TRBV19	.	TRBJ1-5	few	TGTGCCAGTAACTCGGACTGGTTTAATCAGCCCCAGCATTTT	CASNSDWFNQPQHF
TRBV7-9	TRBD2	TRBJ2-2	many	TGTGCCAGCAGCCGCCTAGCGGGGGGCTCGAACACCGGGGAGCTGTTTTTT	CASSRLAGGSNTGELFF
TRBV29-1	.	TRBJ1-2	.	TGCAGCGTTGAAGAGGCCAGGGGTACGCGTGGCTACACCTTC	CSVEEARGTRGYTF
TRBV12-3/TRBV12-4	TRBD1	TRBJ1-4	few	TGTGCCAGCAGCTTATCTGGACAGGTAGTGTTTTTT	CASSLSGQVVFF
TRBV5-1	TRBD1	TRBJ2-2	few	TGCGCCAGCAGGACAGGGATGGGCACCGGGGAGCTGTTTTTT	CASRTGMGTGELFF
TRBV6-4	.	TRBJ2-3	.	TGTGCCAGCAGTTTTCAACCGGCCCGAGATACGCAGTATTTT	CASSFQPARDTQYF
TRBV7-8	.	TRBJ2-2	.	TGTGCCAGCAGCTACCAACGGGGCCGTGACACCGGGGAGCTGTTTTTT	CASSYQRGRDTGELFF
TRBV5-1	.	TRBJ2-3	many	TGCGCCAGCAGTAAAGAGGGGGGGACCACAGATACGCAGTATTTT	CASSKEGGTTDTQYF
TRBV4-3	.	TRBJ2-3	many	TGCGCCAGCAGCCAAACTAGCAGGGCAGATACGCAGTATTTT	CASSQTSRADTQYF